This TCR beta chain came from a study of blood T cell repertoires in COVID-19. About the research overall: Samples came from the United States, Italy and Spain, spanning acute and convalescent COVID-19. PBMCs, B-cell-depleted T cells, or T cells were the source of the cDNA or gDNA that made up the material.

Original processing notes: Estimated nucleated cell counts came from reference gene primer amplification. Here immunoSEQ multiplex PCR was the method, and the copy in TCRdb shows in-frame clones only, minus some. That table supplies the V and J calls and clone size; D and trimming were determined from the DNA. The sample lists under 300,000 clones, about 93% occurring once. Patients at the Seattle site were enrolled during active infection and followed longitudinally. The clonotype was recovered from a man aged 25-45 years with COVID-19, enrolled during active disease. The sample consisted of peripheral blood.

CDR3 residues: CASSSTGGANSPLHF. The CDR3 nucleotides read TGTGCCAGCAGCTCAACGGGGGGAGCTAATTCACCCCTCCACTTT. The rearrangement uses TRBV13 and TRBJ1-6; a weak D match, TRBD1 (5 bases). Trimming left V 4 bases short and J 6 bases short, with 13 bases between. The V gene's germline CDR1 is PRHDT and CDR2 FYEKMQ (reference sequence). This CDR3 contains 15 residues.